A single sample is the source of the 6 T cell receptor beta chains below, sequenced in a study of T-cell reconstitution after alpha-beta-depleted transplantation in children (dated by TCRdb to 2016 to 2018). The treatment or condition label of this sample denotes: allogeneic hematopoietic cell transplantation with graft depleted of TCRalphabeta T cells and CD19 B cells. Library prep was done by PCR. Instrument used: Illumina HiSeq 2500. TCR libraries were prepared with molecular barcoding, using unique molecular identifiers to normalize TCRbeta repertoire quantification. TCRdb passed the public sequencing reads through fastp at Q25 and MiXCR, retaining productive beta sequences. Each CDR3 protein gets just one entry, which takes the most common genes and DNA from the rows behind it. Here the sample has approximately 190,000 distinct CDR3 sequences; just under 6.5% occur a single time. Roughly 4.7% of the sample belongs to the ten largest clones.

Here the sequenced sample was PBMCs, taken before TCRalphabeta/CD19-depleted stem cell transplant. These TCRs come from a girl less than two years old with combined immunodeficiency, due to receive a stem cell transplant.

The rearrangement links TRBV20-1 to TRBJ1-1; the D gene is possibly TRBD1 (6 bases). Trimming pared 3 bases from V and 0 bases from J, leaving 11 bases between. The CDR3 has 14 residues. Germline V gene sequence: CDR1 DFQATT, CDR2 SNEGSKA (reference sequence). CDR3 nucleotides: TGCAGTGCTAGTTACCGGGACATGAACACTGAAGCTTTCTTT. Amino acids: CSASYRDMNTEAFF.

This clonotype has just a few counts. The DNA of the CDR3 is TGTGCCAGCAGCTTTCCGGGACCGACTTACAATGAGCAGTTCTTC. Translating gives CASSFPGPTYNEQFF. The V call is TRBV7-2, the J call TRBJ2-1; D tentatively reads TRBD1 or TRBD2 (5 bases each). With 3 bases removed from V and 4 bases from J, the gap between germline ends came to 13 bases. CDR1 is SGHTA and CDR2 is FQGNSA in the germline V gene. The CDR3 contains 15 residues.

This clonotype was recorded many times. The chain recombines TRBV18 with TRBJ2-1; 8 nucleotides match TRBD2. The CDR3 has 16 amino acids. Trimming took 5 bases from V and 0 from J; bases not matched to a gene: 6. Germline values: CDR1 KGHSH, CDR2 LQKENI. The CDR3 reads CASSTLAGPSYNEQFF. The CDR3 coding sequence is TGTGCCAGCTCAACGCTAGCGGGTCCCTCCTACAATGAGCAGTTCTTC. The complete variable domain, with remaining parts taken from reference TRBV18 and TRBJ2-1, reads NAGVMQNPRHLVRRRGQEARLRCSPMKGHSHVYWYRQLPEEGLKFMVYLQKENIIDESGMPKERFSAEFPKEGPSILRIQQVVRGDSAAYFCASSTLAGPSYNEQFFGPGTRLTVL.

This clonotype was detected ten times or more. V gene TRBV29-1 combines with J gene TRBJ2-1, with D perhaps matching TRBD1 or TRBD2 (5 bases each). V was trimmed by 6 bases and J by 7 bases, leaving 10 bases between them. Looked up from germline, CDR1 is SQVTM and CDR2 is ANQGSEA. This CDR3 comprises 11 residues. The CDR3 region has the DNA TGCAGCGTGGGGGTGGGAAATGAGCAGTTCTTC. It codes for CSVGVGNEQFF.

In its sample, this clonotype was seen many times. The genes are TRBV20-1 and TRBJ2-7, with D perhaps matching TRBD2 (5 bases). The germline gives CDR1 DFQATT, CDR2 SNEGSKA (reference sequence). The CDR3 is made up of 14 amino acids. With 2 bases removed from V and 2 bases from J, the gap between germline ends came to 13 bases. CDR3: CSARRGFGAYEQYF. The CDR3 DNA follows: TGCAGTGCTAGACGGGGTTTTGGGGCCTACGAGCAGTACTTC.

There are many counts of this clonotype. This rearrangement joins TRBV12-3 or TRBV12-4 to TRBJ2-3; no clear D gene. Deletions cut 1 base from V and 3 bases from J, with 8 bases between. This CDR3 is 14 amino acids long. CDR3 protein: CASSLVSVTDTQYF. CDR3 nucleotides: TGTGCCAGCAGTTTAGTCAGTGTGACAGATACGCAGTATTTT.